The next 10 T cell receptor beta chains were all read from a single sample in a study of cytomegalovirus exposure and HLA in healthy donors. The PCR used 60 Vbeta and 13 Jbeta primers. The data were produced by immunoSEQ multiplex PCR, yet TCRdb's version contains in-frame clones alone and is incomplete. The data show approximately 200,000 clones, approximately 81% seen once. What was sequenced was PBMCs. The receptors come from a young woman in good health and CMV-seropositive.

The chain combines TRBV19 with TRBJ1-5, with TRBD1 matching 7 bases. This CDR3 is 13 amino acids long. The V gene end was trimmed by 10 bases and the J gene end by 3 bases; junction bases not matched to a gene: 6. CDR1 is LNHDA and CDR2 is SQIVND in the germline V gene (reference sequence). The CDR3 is CATQGPHNQPQHF. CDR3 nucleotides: TGTGCCACACAGGGGCCCCACAATCAGCCCCAGCATTTT.

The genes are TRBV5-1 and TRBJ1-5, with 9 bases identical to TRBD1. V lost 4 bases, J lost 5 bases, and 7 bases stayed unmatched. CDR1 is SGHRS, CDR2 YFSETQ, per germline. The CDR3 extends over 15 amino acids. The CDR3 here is CASSPGTGKHQPQHF. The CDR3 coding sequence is TGCGCCAGCAGCCCCGGGACAGGGAAGCATCAGCCCCAGCATTTT.

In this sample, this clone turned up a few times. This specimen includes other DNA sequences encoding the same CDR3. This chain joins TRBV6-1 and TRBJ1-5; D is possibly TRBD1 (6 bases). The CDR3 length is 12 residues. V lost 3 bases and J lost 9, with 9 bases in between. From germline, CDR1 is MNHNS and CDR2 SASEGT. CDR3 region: CASSEGARPQHF. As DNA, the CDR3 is TGTGCCAGCAGTGAGGGGGCGAGGCCCCAGCATTTT.

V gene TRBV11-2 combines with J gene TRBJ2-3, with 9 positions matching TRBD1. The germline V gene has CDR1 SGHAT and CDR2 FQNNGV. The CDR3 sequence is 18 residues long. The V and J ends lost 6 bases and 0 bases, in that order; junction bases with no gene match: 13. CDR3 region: CASSLTGGGTLSTDTQYF. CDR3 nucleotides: TGTGCCAGCAGTCTGACAGGGGGTGGTACCCTTAGCACAGATACGCAGTATTTT.

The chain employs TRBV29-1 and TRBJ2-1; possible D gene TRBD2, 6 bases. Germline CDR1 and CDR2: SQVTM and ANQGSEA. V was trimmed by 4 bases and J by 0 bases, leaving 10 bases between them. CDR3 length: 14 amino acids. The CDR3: CSVVRGYSYNEQFF. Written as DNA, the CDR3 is TGCAGCGTTGTTCGGGGGTACTCCTACAATGAGCAGTTCTTC.

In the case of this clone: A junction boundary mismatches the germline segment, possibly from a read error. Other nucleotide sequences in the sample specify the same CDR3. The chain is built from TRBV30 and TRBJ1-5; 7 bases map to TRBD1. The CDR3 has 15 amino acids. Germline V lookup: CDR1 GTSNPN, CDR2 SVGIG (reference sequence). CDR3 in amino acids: CAWSRQGNINQPQHF. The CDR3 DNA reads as TGTGCCTGGAGCCGACAGGGAAATATCAATCAGCCTCAGCATTTT.

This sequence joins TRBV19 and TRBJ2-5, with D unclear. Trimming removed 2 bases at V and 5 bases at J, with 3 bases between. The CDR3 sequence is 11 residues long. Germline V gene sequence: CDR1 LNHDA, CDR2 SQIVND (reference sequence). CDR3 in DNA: TGTGCCAGTAGTATACAGGAGACCCAGTACTTC. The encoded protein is CASSIQETQYF.

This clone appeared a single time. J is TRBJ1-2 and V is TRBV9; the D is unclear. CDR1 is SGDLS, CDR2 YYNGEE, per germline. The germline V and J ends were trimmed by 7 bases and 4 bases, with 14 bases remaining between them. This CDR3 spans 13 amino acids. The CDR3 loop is CASSSWEGYGYTF. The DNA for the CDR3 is TGTGCCAGCTCATCATGGGAGGGCTATGGCTACACCTTC.

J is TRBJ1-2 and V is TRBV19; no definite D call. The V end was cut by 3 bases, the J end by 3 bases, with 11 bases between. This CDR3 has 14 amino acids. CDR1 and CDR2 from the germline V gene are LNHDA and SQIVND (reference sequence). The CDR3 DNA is TGTGCCAGTAGTATGCGTAGTCAGGACTATGGCTACACCTTC. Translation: CASSMRSQDYGYTF.

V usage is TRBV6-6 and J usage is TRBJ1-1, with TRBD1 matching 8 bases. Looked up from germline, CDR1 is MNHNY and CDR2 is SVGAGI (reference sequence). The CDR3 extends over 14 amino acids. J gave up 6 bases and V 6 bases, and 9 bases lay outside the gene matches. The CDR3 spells CASRRTGQVAEAFF. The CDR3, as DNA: TGTGCCAGCAGGCGGACAGGGCAGGTCGCTGAAGCTTTCTTT.